This TCR beta chain was captured in a study of T cell clonality in common variable immunodeficiency. Overall study findings and caveats: In common variable immunodeficiency, TCR beta chains reportedly carried fewer deletions and N-nucleotide insertions. Compared with controls, CVID subjects had fewer shared TCRbeta clones. Links between repertoire features and CVID complications were heterogeneity-limited.

Germline V gives CDR1 SGHRS, CDR2 YFSETQ. J lost 5 bases, V lost 3 bases, and 15 bases had no gene match. This CDR3 has 17 amino acids. This clone occurred many times. Its antigen is still unknown. The observed sequence ends 3 residues before the CDR3 terminus, with the missing tail filled in from the germline J gene. Sequencing input was equivalent genomic DNA from CVID and controls. Profiled with immunoSEQ multiplex PCR; TCRdb holds only in-frame clones, not every one. The table lists fewer than 50,000 clones, no singletons, with more than 1.2% in the top ten. The receptor comes from a person aged 18 to 75 in good health. This chain links TRBV5-1 with TRBJ2-5; 8 positions match TRBD2. Sequenced sample: peripheral blood mononuclear cells. The sequenced CDR3 bases are TGCGCCAGCAGCTCAGGACTAGCAACTGGTCCGCTGGAGACC. The encoded protein is CASSSGLATGPLET. The full CDR3 is CASSSGLATGPLETQYF. The complete variable domain, with remaining parts taken from reference TRBV5-1 and TRBJ2-5, reads KAGVTQTPRYLIKTRGQQVTLSCSPISGHRSVSWYQQTPGQGLQFLFEYFSETQRNKGNFPGRFSGRQFSNSRSEMNVSTLELGDSALYLCASSSGLATGPLETQYFGPGTRLLVL.